This is a list of T cell receptor beta chains from one sample in a study of radiation and T cells in renal cell carcinoma. Produced via immunoSEQ multiplex PCR; TCRdb's table is partial and in-frame only. Of approximately 79,000 clones detected, over 80% appear once; the ten largest clones hold around 5.5%. This specimen consisted of blood, obtained from a patient whose treatment included radiotherapy and nephrectomy. The receptor source for this set is a man aged 60 to 75 with renal cell carcinoma. Each CDR3 is given with its conserved first and last residue. Fields, in order: V gene, clone size, D gene, J gene, CDR3 DNA, CDR3 protein. D genes are given only for firm matches. Clone size, where shown, is once, few, many, or a class for clones that have expanded.

TRBV19	.	TRBD1	TRBJ2-5	TGTGCCAGTAGTACCCCTGGGACAGGCCAAGAGACCCAGTACTTC	CASSTPGTGQETQYF
TRBV7-2	.	TRBD1	TRBJ2-5	TGTGCCAGCAGCTTATGGCCCAGGGGGCGTCGGGAGACCCAGTACTTC	CASSLWPRGRRETQYF
TRBV9	.	.	TRBJ2-7	TGTGCCAGCAGCGCGGGAGACACAGGCACCTACGAGCAGTACTTC	CASSAGDTGTYEQYF
TRBV13	.	.	TRBJ2-7	TGTGCCAGCAGCCCCCCGCGGAGGGGGGGCCGACCCTACGAGCAGTACTTC	CASSPPRRGGRPYEQYF
TRBV6-6	.	.	TRBJ1-5	TGTGCCAGCAGTTACCGGGCAAATCAGCCCCAGCATTTT	CASSYRANQPQHF
TRBV11-3	.	TRBD2	TRBJ2-3	TGTGCCAGCAGCTTAAGGCGTGGCGGGAGCCAAACAGATACGCAGTATTTT	CASSLRRGGSQTDTQYF
TRBV5-1	.	.	TRBJ1-5	TGCGCCAGCAGCACCTCCGGGACGGAGAATCAGCCCCAGCATTTT	CASSTSGTENQPQHF
TRBV19	.	.	TRBJ1-2	TGTGCCAGTAGTCGGGCAGGGGATGGGTATGGCTACACCTTC	CASSRAGDGYGYTF
TRBV7-9	.	.	TRBJ1-4	TGTGCCAGCAGCTTAGCAGGGGGAGCTAATGAAAAACTGTTTTTT	CASSLAGGANEKLFF
TRBV4-3	.	.	TRBJ2-7	TGCGCCAGCAGCCAACGGGGTACCTCCTACGAGCAGTACTTC	CASSQRGTSYEQYF
TRBV5-4	.	.	TRBJ1-3	TGTGCCAGCAGCTCCGTAGGTCGAGGGGCTGGAAACACCATATATTTT	CASSSVGRGAGNTIYF
TRBV28	once	.	TRBJ1-2	TGTGCCAGCAGTTTAGACACTAACTATGGCTACACCTTC	CASSLDTNYGYTF
TRBV4-1	.	.	TRBJ2-1	TGCGCCAGCAGCCAAAACCCTACTTTAGGAGATGAGCAGTTCTTC	CASSQNPTLGDEQFF
TRBV6-5	.	.	TRBJ1-1	TGTGCCAGCAGTGACCCGAACACTGAAGCTTTCTTT	CASSDPNTEAFF
TRBV7-7	.	.	TRBJ2-3	TGTGCCAGCAGCCAAGAATGGGGCACAGATACGCAGTATTTT	CASSQEWGTDTQYF
TRBV5-1	.	.	TRBJ2-1	TGCGCCAGCAGCCTTAGCGGATTCTACAATGAGCAGTTCTTC	CASSLSGFYNEQFF
TRBV5-4	.	.	TRBJ2-1	TGTGCCAGCAGCTTGGAGGTGAGCTCCTACAATGAGCAGTTCTTC	CASSLEVSSYNEQFF
TRBV19	.	.	TRBJ1-3	TGTGCCAGTAGTATCGACAGTGGGGGTGGAAACACCATATATTTT	CASSIDSGGGNTIYF
TRBV7-3	.	TRBD2	TRBJ2-7	TGTGCCAGCAGCCCCGTAGCGGGGAACTACGAGCAGTACTTC	CASSPVAGNYEQYF
TRBV19	.	.	TRBJ1-5	TGTGCCAGTCAGGGTTATAGCAATCAGCCCCAGCATTTT	CASQGYSNQPQHF
TRBV4-1	once	TRBD1	TRBJ2-1	TGCGCCAGCAGGGATCGCCGGGACAGGGGATGGAATGAGCAGTTCTTC	CASRDRRDRGWNEQFF
TRBV11-3	.	.	TRBJ2-3	TGTGCCAGCAGCTTAGTCTTTGGAAGCACAGATACGCAGTATTTT	CASSLVFGSTDTQYF
TRBV5-1	.	.	TRBJ2-7	TGCGCCAGCAGCCCTAAGAGGGGGGGCGAGCAGTACTTC	CASSPKRGGEQYF
TRBV9	.	TRBD2	TRBJ2-1	TGTGCCAGCAGCGTAGGACTACTAGCGAGCTCCTACAATGAGCAGTTCTTC	CASSVGLLASSYNEQFF
TRBV6-5	.	TRBD1	TRBJ1-2	TGTGCCAGCAGCCCGGGACAGTCTAACTATGGCTACACCTTC	CASSPGQSNYGYTF
TRBV28	.	.	TRBJ2-2	TGTGCCAGCAACCGCGGAGTCGGGGAGCTGTTTTTT	CASNRGVGELFF
TRBV30	.	.	TRBJ1-1	TGTGCCTGGGAAATACGAGGGGGGGCTGAAGCTTTCTTT	CAWEIRGGAEAFF
TRBV28	.	.	TRBJ1-2	TGTGCTGGCGGTGAGGACTTTTATGGCTACACCTTC	CAGGEDFYGYTF
TRBV7-7	.	TRBD1	TRBJ2-3	TGTGCCAGCAGCTTAGGACAGGGAAGGGCAGATACGCAGTATTTT	CASSLGQGRADTQYF
TRBV5-1	few	.	TRBJ2-2	TGCGCCAGCAGCCCGGGAGAGATCACCGGGGAGCTGTTTTTT	CASSPGEITGELFF
TRBV7-2	.	.	TRBJ2-5	TGTGCCAGCAGCTTAGAGGGGACATTCCAAGAGACCCAGTACTTC	CASSLEGTFQETQYF
TRBV11-2	.	.	TRBJ2-7	TGTGCCAGCAGCTTAGGGTCCCGGAGAACCTACGAGCAGTACTTC	CASSLGSRRTYEQYF
TRBV10-3	.	TRBD2	TRBJ2-3	TGTGCCATCAGTGAGCGAGCGGGATCAGAAGATACGCAGTATTTT	CAISERAGSEDTQYF
TRBV15	.	TRBD1	TRBJ1-5	TGTGCCACCAGCAGAGTAGGGGGCTATAGCAATCAGCCCCAGCATTTT	CATSRVGGYSNQPQHF
TRBV18	.	.	TRBJ1-5	TGTGCCAGCTCGTTAGCGAGCAATCAGCCCCAGCATTTT	CASSLASNQPQHF
TRBV7-2	.	TRBD2	TRBJ2-7	TGTGCCAGCAGCTTAGCTTCACTAGCGGGAGGATACGAGCAGTACTTC	CASSLASLAGGYEQYF
TRBV19	.	.	TRBJ2-4	TGTGCCAGTAGTTCCATACGCCTTACTCTACTAAAAAACATTCAGTACTTC	CASSSIRLTLLKNIQYF
TRBV30	few	TRBD1	TRBJ1-5	TGTGCCTGGAGGGGACAGGGGGCGAATCGTAATCAGCCCCAGCATTTT	CAWRGQGANRNQPQHF
TRBV5-1	once	.	TRBJ2-1	TGCGCCAGCAGCTTGGGTCCTAGCCGTAGCTCCTACAATGAGCAGTTCTTC	CASSLGPSRSSYNEQFF
TRBV28	.	.	TRBJ1-1	TGTGCCAGCAGTTTATGGGAGGGACCGGGGGCTATGATGAACACTGAAGCTTTCTTT	CASSLWEGPGAMMNTEAFF
TRBV28	.	.	TRBJ1-5	TGTGCCAGCAGTTTAGGGGGTACCAATCAGCCCCAGCATTTT	CASSLGGTNQPQHF
TRBV10-1	.	TRBD2	TRBJ2-1	TGCGCCAGCAGTCCCGCGGGGGGAGCGGCACACTACAATGAGCAGTTCTTC	CASSPAGGAAHYNEQFF
TRBV10-3	once	TRBD2	TRBJ2-7	TGTGCCATCAGGGACTATAGCGGGAGGGAGGACGAGCAGTACTTC	CAIRDYSGREDEQYF
TRBV5-1	.	.	TRBJ2-7	TGCGCCAGCAGCGGGGGACTTTACTCCTACGAGCAGTACTTC	CASSGGLYSYEQYF
TRBV7-8	.	.	TRBJ1-1	TGTGCCAGCAGCTTTGAAGGGCGCCCGAACACTGAAGCTTTCTTT	CASSFEGRPNTEAFF
TRBV2	.	.	TRBJ1-1	TGTGCCAGCAGTGAAGCGCTTCAGGGAACTGAAGCTTTCTTC	CASSEALQGTEAFF
TRBV7-9	.	.	TRBJ1-1	TGTGCCAGCAGATCAATAACGAACACTGAAGCTTTCTTT	CASRSITNTEAFF
TRBV4-3	.	.	TRBJ2-1	TGCGCCAGCAGCCAAGACTCCACATACAATGAGCAGTTCTTC	CASSQDSTYNEQFF
TRBV28	few	.	TRBJ2-1	TGTGCCAGCAGCTCACGATTCTCAAGTGAGCAGTTCTTC	CASSSRFSSEQFF
TRBV14	.	.	TRBJ2-3	TGTGCCAGCAGCCAAGCTAATACGCAGTATTTT	CASSQANTQYF
TRBV5-6	.	.	TRBJ2-2	TGTGCCAGCAGCTTGGCCTTCGGGGAGCTGTTTTTT	CASSLAFGELFF